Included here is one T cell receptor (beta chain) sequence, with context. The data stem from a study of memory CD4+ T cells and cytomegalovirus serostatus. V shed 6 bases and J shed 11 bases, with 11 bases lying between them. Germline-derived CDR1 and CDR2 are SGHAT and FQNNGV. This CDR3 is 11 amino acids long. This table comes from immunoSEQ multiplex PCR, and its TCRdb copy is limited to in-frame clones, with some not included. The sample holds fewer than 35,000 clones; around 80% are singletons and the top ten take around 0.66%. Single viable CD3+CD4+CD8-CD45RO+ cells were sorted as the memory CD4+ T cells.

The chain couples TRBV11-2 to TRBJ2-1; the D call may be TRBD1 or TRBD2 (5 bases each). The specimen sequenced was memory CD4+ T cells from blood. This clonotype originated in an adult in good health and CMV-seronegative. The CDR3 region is CASRAGTQQFF. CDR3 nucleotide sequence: TGTGCCAGCAGGGCCGGGACGCAGCAGTTCTTC.